Presented here are 5 T cell receptor beta chains from one specimen sequenced in a study of neurological immune-mediated disorders. TCRdb recomputed calls from the 5' RACE reads with MiXCR, one row per CDR3 protein. The sample lists around 64,000 distinct CDR3 sequences; about 12% were seen once. Sequenced: PBMCs. The source is a woman aged 60-75 years with HTLV-1-associated myelopathy (HAM/TSP).

This clonotype occurred many times. V gene TRBV28 combines with J gene TRBJ1-4, with 8 bases identical to TRBD1. J gave up 3 bases and V 6 bases, and 6 bases lay outside the gene matches. This CDR3 region has 15 residues. CDR1 and CDR2 (germline): MDHEN, SYDVKM. The CDR3 is CASSPGTGANEKLFF. The CDR3 DNA reads TGTGCCAGCAGCCCCGGGACAGGAGCTAATGAAAAACTGTTTTTT.

The V call is TRBV10-2, the J call TRBJ1-1, with D unclear. CDR3 length: 12 residues. The V end lost 7 bases, the J end lost 3 bases, and 9 bases lay between the germline ends. Per germline, CDR1 WSHSY and CDR2 SAAADI. CDR3: CASTRGDTEAFF. The CDR3 nucleotides are TGCGCCAGCACCCGAGGAGACACTGAAGCTTTCTTT.

Of note for this clonotype: A read error may be the cause here, since a much bigger clone is one base away. The chain links TRBV11-2 to TRBJ1-1; D call uncertain. CDR1 and CDR2 from the germline V gene are SGHAT and FQNNGV. The CDR3 has 13 amino acids. As DNA, the CDR3 is TGTGCCAGCAGCTTAGGCGTGAACACTGGAGCTTTCTTT. Amino acids: CASSLGVNTGAFF.

This clonotype was observed many times. V is TRBV7-9 and J is TRBJ1-4, with 8 bases aligning to TRBD1. V lost 4 bases, J lost 7 bases, and 8 bases stayed unmatched. Germline CDR1 reads SEHNR; CDR2 reads FQNEAQ (reference sequence). This CDR3 spans 15 amino acids. The CDR3 DNA follows: TGTGCCAGCAGCTCTCGACAGGGGTCGATTGAAAAACTGTTTTTT. Translation: CASSSRQGSIEKLFF.

Many counts were recorded for this clonotype. The chain links TRBV20-1 to TRBJ2-1, with D maybe TRBD2 (5 bases). V was trimmed by 3 bases and J by 5 bases, leaving 23 bases between them. CDR3 length: 17 residues. The germline CDR1 and CDR2 sequences are DFQATT and SNEGSKA (reference sequence). The CDR3 coding sequence is TGCAGTGCTAGGAAACCAAGCGGAGGACGGGTCCACAATGAGCAGTTCTTC. Its translation is CSARKPSGGRVHNEQFF.